A few counts support the clone carrying this T cell receptor beta chain. Its antigen is undetermined. The data are from a study of T cell repertoires in cytomegalovirus infection. TCRdb redid the calling of the reads with MiXCR, one entry per CDR3 protein. The sample records approximately 500,000 distinct CDR3 sequences, about 17% being singletons. Whole-study findings and limits: Totalled public TCR beta family frequency picked out people who carried CMV plus the relevant HLA. Ex vivo responses were dominated by HLA-C-restricted CMV-specific TCR beta clonotypes.

Germline V gives CDR1 LNHDA, CDR2 SQIVND (reference sequence). Trimming cost V 8 bases and J 0 bases, with 28 bases left between them. This CDR3 is built from 19 residues. The specimen sequenced was CD8+ T cells from PBMCs. This clonotype originated in a human donor in good health (CMV status not recorded). Some clones in this sample may be carry-over from other donors' samples. This sequence joins TRBV19 and TRBJ1-2, with a tentative D call TRBD1 (6 bases). The CDR3 DNA follows: TGTGCCAGTGTGGCCGTATTTGGACAGCTACGGACAGCTAACTATGGCTACACCTTC. It encodes CASVAVFGQLRTANYGYTF.